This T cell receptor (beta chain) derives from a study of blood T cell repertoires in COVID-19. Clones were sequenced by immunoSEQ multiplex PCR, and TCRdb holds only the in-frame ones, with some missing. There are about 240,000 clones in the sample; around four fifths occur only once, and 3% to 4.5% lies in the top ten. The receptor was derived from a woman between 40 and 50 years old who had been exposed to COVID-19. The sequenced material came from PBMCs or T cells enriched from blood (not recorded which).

CDR3 sequence (DNA): TGTGCCAGCAGCCCGGGACTCTTCTACGAGCAGTACTTC. This codes for CASSPGLFYEQYF. The V call is TRBV7-3, the J call TRBJ2-7, with a tentative D call TRBD2 (6 bases). The V gene's germline CDR1 is SGHTA and CDR2 FQGTGA. The CDR3 contains 13 residues. The V end was cut by 5 bases, the J end by 3 bases, with 11 bases between.